The sequence of this T cell receptor beta chain was determined in a study of control samples from healthy donors and cancer patients. Sequencing was performed with immunoSEQ multiplex PCR; in TCRdb, only in-frame clones are kept and a portion is missing. The data hold around 180,000 clones, with approximately 86% observed a single time. V was trimmed by 2 bases and J by 4 bases, leaving 5 bases between them. CDR3 size: 12 residues. Looked up from germline, CDR1 is SNHLY and CDR2 is FYNNEI. The clonotype was recovered from a woman in her 30s in good health. The rearrangement uses TRBV2 and TRBJ1-1; D remains ambiguous. Sequencing input: blood. CDR3 residues: CASSESATEAFF. CDR3 DNA sequence: TGTGCCAGCAGTGAAAGTGCCACTGAAGCTTTCTTT.